Listed below are T cell receptor beta chains from one sample, sequenced in a study of vaccination and CD4 T cells after COVID-19. One entry per CDR3 protein, called by TCRdb with MiXCR from the PCR reads. The sample lists thousands of distinct CDR3 sequences, around 21% seen once, with around 59% in the top ten. Their antigens remain unidentified. Sequenced material: CD4+ T cells from blood, cultured in vitro, taken after SARS-CoV-2 vaccination. These receptors came from a human donor who had recovered from COVID-19. CDR3s include the opening cysteine and the closing phenylalanine or tryptophan. A D gene is named only where the DNA matches it firmly. The size field is filled for only some rows; it gives once, few, many or a size class.

J gene: TRBJ1-3; clone size: -; V gene: TRBV7-9; D gene: -; CDR3 DNA: TGTGCCAGCAGCTTATCCCTAGCGTCGGCGGACCGTTATTTT; CDR3 protein: CASSLSLASADRYF
J gene: TRBJ2-7; clone size: once; V gene: TRBV5-8; D gene: -; CDR3 DNA: TGTGCCAGCAGCTTGACGGTCGAGCAGTACTTC; CDR3 protein: CASSLTVEQYF
J gene: TRBJ2-7; clone size: few; V gene: TRBV18; D gene: -; CDR3 DNA: TGTGCCAGCTCACCAGGATCTTTTAGGGACGGCTACTACGAGCAGTACTTC; CDR3 protein: CASSPGSFRDGYYEQYF
J gene: TRBJ1-1; clone size: few; V gene: TRBV28; D gene: -; CDR3 DNA: TGTGCCAGCAGATCGGGACACCTCGGTAGGGACACTGAAGCTTTCTTT; CDR3 protein: CASRSGHLGRDTEAFF
J gene: TRBJ2-7; clone size: medium-sized; V gene: TRBV7-2; D gene: TRBD2; CDR3 DNA: TGTGCCAGCAGCATCGTAGCGGGAGGGAGCTCCTACGAGCAGTACTTC; CDR3 protein: CASSIVAGGSSYEQYF
J gene: TRBJ2-3; clone size: -; V gene: TRBV9; D gene: -; CDR3 DNA: TGTGCCAGCAGCGTAGCTCACAGAGCCACAGATACGCAGTATTTT; CDR3 protein: CASSVAHRATDTQYF
J gene: TRBJ2-6; clone size: -; V gene: TRBV6-5; D gene: -; CDR3 DNA: TGTGCCAGCAGTTATCAGGCAGCGCGCTCTGGGGCCAACGTCCTGACTTTC; CDR3 protein: CASSYQAARSGANVLTF
J gene: TRBJ2-2; clone size: -; V gene: TRBV6-1; D gene: -; CDR3 DNA: TGTGCCAGCAAGACAGCTATGAACACCGGGGAGCTGTTTTTT; CDR3 protein: CASKTAMNTGELFF
J gene: TRBJ2-3; clone size: few; V gene: TRBV4-2; D gene: -; CDR3 DNA: TGTGCCAGCAGCCAAGACGCTCGGGGTACGCAGTATTTT; CDR3 protein: CASSQDARGTQYF
J gene: TRBJ1-2; clone size: medium-sized; V gene: TRBV7-8; D gene: TRBD1; CDR3 DNA: TGTGCCAGCACCCTACAGGGGGCTCGCTATGGCTACACCTTC; CDR3 protein: CASTLQGARYGYTF
J gene: TRBJ1-5; clone size: few; V gene: TRBV12-3/TRBV12-4; D gene: -; CDR3 DNA: TGTGCCAGCACCTGGGGGGTTGATCAGCCCCAGCATTTT; CDR3 protein: CASTWGVDQPQHF
J gene: TRBJ2-1; clone size: medium-sized; V gene: TRBV5-4; D gene: -; CDR3 DNA: TGTGCCAGCAGCTACGGAGGGGCGGGGGCTTACAATGAGCAGTTCTTC; CDR3 protein: CASSYGGAGAYNEQFF
J gene: TRBJ2-3; clone size: -; V gene: TRBV28; D gene: TRBD2; CDR3 DNA: TGTGCCAGCAGCTCAGCCGGACTAGCGGGGGGGCCTCGAGATACGCAGTATTTT; CDR3 protein: CASSSAGLAGGPRDTQYF
J gene: TRBJ2-3; clone size: -; V gene: TRBV24-1; D gene: -; CDR3 DNA: TGTGCCACCAGTGACCCCCGCAACAAGGTATCAGATACGCAGTATTTT; CDR3 protein: CATSDPRNKVSDTQYF
J gene: TRBJ1-1; clone size: few; V gene: TRBV7-9; D gene: TRBD1; CDR3 DNA: TGTGCCAGCAGCGCGGGACAGGGGTACTCAACTGAAGCTTTCTTT; CDR3 protein: CASSAGQGYSTEAFF
J gene: TRBJ2-3; clone size: medium-sized; V gene: TRBV20-1; D gene: -; CDR3 DNA: TGCAGTGCTAGAGTGGGAACAGATACGCAGTATTTT; CDR3 protein: CSARVGTDTQYF